This T cell receptor beta chain was recorded in a study of beta chain features in type 1 diabetes. The authors reverse transcribed all of the isolated RNA, so sequencing captured expressed TCRB transcripts. This table comes from immunoSEQ multiplex PCR, and its TCRdb copy is limited to in-frame clones, with some not included. The table includes approximately 250,000 clones, roughly 25% detected once. Study outcomes and limitations: In type 1 diabetes patients, VDJ junctions had fewer insertions; deletions at these junctions were more frequent. All four CD4+ subsets of Type 1 diabetes patients contained TCRB CDR3s that were moderately but significantly shorter. The naive, central memory and Treg TCRB repertoires of patients appeared to be more similar to one another than those of healthy donors.

This CDR3 region has 15 residues. The V end was cut by 3 bases, the J end by 0 bases, with 9 bases between. The germline V gene encodes CDR1 LNHDA and CDR2 SQIVND (reference sequence). Concerning this clone: Antigen: not known.

The specimen sequenced was naive CD4+ T cells from blood. V usage is TRBV19 and J usage is TRBJ1-5, with no clear D. The source is a woman aged 30 to 39 with type 1 diabetes. As DNA, the CDR3 is TGTGCCAGTAGTATCGCTACCTATAGCAATCAGCCCCAGCATTTT. This gives the protein CASSIATYSNQPQHF.